The present T cell receptor beta chain was sequenced within a study of T-cell memory formation after mild COVID-19. Findings of the study overall: Mainly in CM and EM were contracting CD4+ clones; CD8+ were in EMRA. Contracting clones from day 15 to 85 had balanced CD4/CD8; later expanders favoured CD4+.

In its sample, this clonotype was seen many times. Its antigen is not known. There are 15 residues in the CDR3. Trimming stripped 4 bases from V and 5 bases from J, with 17 bases between. MiXCR, run by TCRdb on the 5' RACE reads, gives a single entry per CDR3 protein. Seen here are 580,000 or so distinct CDR3 sequences, roughly 17% observed once, and the top ten hold about 8.1%. The receptor's source is an adult woman who had mild COVID-19 (a few samples of this study predate the infection). Cell type and time point are not known. The source material was PBMCs or a T cell subset sorted from them (not recorded which). The chain employs TRBV12-3 or TRBV12-4 and TRBJ1-1; D uncertain. CDR3 nucleotide sequence: TGTGCCAGCAGTTCGTTGGGAAGTGGAAGAACTGAAGCTTTCTTT. This codes for CASSSLGSGRTEAFF.